This note documents a single T cell receptor beta chain sequence. It lacks a known antigen. No much larger clone exists at a distance of one base, and base qualities are not known. The data stem from a study of OX40 agonist ivuxolimab in advanced cancers. The study in broad terms: Ivuxolimab, which targeted the costimulatory receptor OX40 (CD134), was an agonistic, fully human IgG2 monoclonal antibody. Intravenous ivuxolimab was administered to patients every 2 weeks at six dose levels: 0.01, 0.1, 0.3, 1.5, 3 and 10 mg/kg. Of the roughly 50 dose-escalation patients, hepatocellular carcinoma was present in some 19, melanoma in approximately 15, renal cell carcinoma in 9 and head and neck cancer in 9. In the dose-escalation cohort, about four fifths of patients were male, and the mean age was around 60 years with a range of about 23 to 79. Patients were allowed to have had prior anti-PD-1, anti-PD-L1 or anti-CTLA-4 therapy, and approximately 37% of the dose-escalation patients had been treated with checkpoint inhibitors. Partial responses were achieved by three dose-escalation patients, of whom one had hepatocellular carcinoma and two had cutaneous melanoma. Peripheral TCRbeta sequencing aimed to test whether ivuxolimab altered TCR sequence diversity and caused clonal T-cell expansion. The paper describes the monotherapy dose-escalation part (N of about 47 patients) of the phase I trial of ivuxolimab.

For sequencing of the TCRbeta CDR3 region, genomic DNA was extracted from the sorted cells. The immunoSEQ Assay was used for sequencing of TCRbeta CDR3 regions. The immuneACCESS repertoire file appears here via TCRdb, limited to in-frame rearrangements. These files lack a portion of the clones; in checked studies, under half of the deficit traces to unresolved V genes, and the cause of the others is not known. This sample holds around 100,000 clones; 89% were observed only once. The ten biggest clones cover around 0.16% of the sample. The full study reports these points: Low levels of normalized T-cell clonal expansion were also shown by some nonresponding patients. After ivuxolimab, expanded clones were on average more numerous among CD8+ T cells than among CD4+ T cells. In partial responders in the 0.1-3.0 mg/kg groups, normalized peripheral clonal expansion was found to be among the lowest, especially among CD8+ T cells. Which antigens the clonally expanded peripheral T cells were specific for was not determined. At doses of 0.1 to 3.0 mg/kg, clonal expansion of both CD4+ and CD8+ blood T cells was observed from baseline to week 6.

The trial excluded patients who had a history of autoimmune disease or who were on systemic immunosuppression. Peripheral blood for TCR sequencing was collected from all dose cohorts at baseline, on cycle 4 day 1, and on cycle 7 day 1. Samples came from an open-label, multicenter, first-in-human phase I dose-escalation trial of ivuxolimab. Adults with locally advanced or metastatic head and neck squamous cell, hepatocellular, melanoma or renal cell carcinoma were enrolled in the trial. CD4+ and CD8+ T cells were sorted separately from peripheral blood before TCR sequencing. The sequence was collected from an adult with an advanced solid tumor such as melanoma, head and neck, liver or kidney cancer. Sequenced here: CD4+ or CD8+ T cells sorted from blood, sampled in a trial of the OX40 agonist ivuxolimab.

CDR3 region: CASSPVGPVANYGYTF. At the DNA level, the sequence is TGTGCCAGCAGCCCCGTGGGGCCCGTAGCTAACTATGGCTACACCTTC. The chain uses TRBV25-1 and TRBJ1-2; the D gene is perhaps TRBD1, from 5 matching bases. Including the terminal cysteine and phenylalanine, the CDR3 comprises 16 residues. Only the CDR3 DNA stays, 48 bases, in frame from base 1. CDR1 MGHDK and CDR2 SYGVNS are derived from the germline V gene. V is reduced by 6 bases and J by 0 bases, leaving a spacing of 17 bases between them.